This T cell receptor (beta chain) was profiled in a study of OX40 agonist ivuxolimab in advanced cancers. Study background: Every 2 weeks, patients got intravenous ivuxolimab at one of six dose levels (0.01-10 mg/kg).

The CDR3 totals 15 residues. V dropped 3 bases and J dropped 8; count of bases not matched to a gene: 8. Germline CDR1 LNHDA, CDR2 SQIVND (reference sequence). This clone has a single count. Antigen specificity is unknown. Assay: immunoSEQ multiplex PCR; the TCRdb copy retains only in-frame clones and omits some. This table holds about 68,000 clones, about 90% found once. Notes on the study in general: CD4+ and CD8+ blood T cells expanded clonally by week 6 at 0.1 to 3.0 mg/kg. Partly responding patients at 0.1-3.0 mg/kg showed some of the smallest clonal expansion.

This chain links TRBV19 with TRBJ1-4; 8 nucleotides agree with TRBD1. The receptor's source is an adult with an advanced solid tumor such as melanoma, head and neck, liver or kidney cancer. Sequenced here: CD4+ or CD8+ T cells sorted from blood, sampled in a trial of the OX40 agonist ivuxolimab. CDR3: CASSIGTGQGEKLFF. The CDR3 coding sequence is TGTGCCAGTAGTATCGGCACCGGACAGGGAGAAAAACTGTTTTTT. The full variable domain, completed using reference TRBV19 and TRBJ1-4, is DGGITQSPKYLFRKEGQNVTLSCEQNLNHDAMYWYRQDPGQGLRLIYYSQIVNDFQKGDIAEGYSVSREKKESFPLTVTSAQKNPTAFYLCASSIGTGQGEKLFFGSGTQLSVL.